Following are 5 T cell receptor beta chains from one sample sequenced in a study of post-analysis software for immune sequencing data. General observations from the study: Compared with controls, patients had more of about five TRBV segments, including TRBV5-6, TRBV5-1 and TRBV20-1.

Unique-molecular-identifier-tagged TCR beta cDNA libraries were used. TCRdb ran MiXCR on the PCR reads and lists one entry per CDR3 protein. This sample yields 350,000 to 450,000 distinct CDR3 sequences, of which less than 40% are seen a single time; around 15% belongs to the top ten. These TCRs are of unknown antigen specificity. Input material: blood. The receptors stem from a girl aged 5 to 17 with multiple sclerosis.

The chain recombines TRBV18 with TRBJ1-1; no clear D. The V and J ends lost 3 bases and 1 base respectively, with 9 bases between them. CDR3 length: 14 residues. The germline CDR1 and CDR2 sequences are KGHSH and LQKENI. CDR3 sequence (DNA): TGTGCCAGCTCACCGGAGGGAGGGAACACTGAAGCTTTCTTT. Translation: CASSPEGGNTEAFF.

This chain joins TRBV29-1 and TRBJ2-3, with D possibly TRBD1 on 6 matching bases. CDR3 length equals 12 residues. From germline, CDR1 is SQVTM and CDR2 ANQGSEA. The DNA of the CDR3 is TGCAGTTTCCAGGGGATCACAGATACGCAGTATTTT. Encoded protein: CSFQGITDTQYF.

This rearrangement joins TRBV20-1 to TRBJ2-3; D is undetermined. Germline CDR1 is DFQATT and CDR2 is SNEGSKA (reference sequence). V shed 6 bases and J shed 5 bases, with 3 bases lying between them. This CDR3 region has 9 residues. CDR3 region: CSAGDTQYF. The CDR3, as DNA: TGCAGTGCGGGAGATACGCAGTATTTT.

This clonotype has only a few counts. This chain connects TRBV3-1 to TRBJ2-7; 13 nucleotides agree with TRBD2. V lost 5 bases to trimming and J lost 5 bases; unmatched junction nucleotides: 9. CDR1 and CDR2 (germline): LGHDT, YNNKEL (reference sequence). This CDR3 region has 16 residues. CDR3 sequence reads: CASSKGLAGIVDEQYF. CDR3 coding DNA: TGTGCCAGCAGCAAGGGACTAGCGGGGATAGTAGACGAGCAGTACTTC.

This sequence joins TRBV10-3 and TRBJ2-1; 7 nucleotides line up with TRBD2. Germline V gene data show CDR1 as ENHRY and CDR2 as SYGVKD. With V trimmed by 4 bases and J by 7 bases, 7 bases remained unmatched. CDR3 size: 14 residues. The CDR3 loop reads CAISGAAGQNEQFF. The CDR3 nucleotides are TGTGCCATCAGTGGGGCAGCGGGGCAAAATGAGCAGTTCTTC.